The next 9 T cell receptor beta chains were all read from a single sample in a study of T cells expressing NK-cell markers. Reprocessing the 5' RACE reads, TCRdb reports a single entry for every CDR3 protein and omits DNA. This table lists a few hundred thousand distinct CDR3 sequences. The sequenced sample consisted of blood T cells: a sorted CD56 or NKG2C T cell subset, CD4+ or CD8+ T cells, or bulk PBMC T cells (not recorded which). These receptor sequences come from a man aged 18-75 years in good health.

This sequence joins TRBV6-5 and TRBJ2-7; TCRdb proposes TRBD2, but this gene call is untestable without DNA. The germline CDR1 and CDR2 sequences are MNHEY and SVGAGI. This CDR3 has 17 amino acids. The CDR3 sequence is CASSYRRTSGGSYEQYF.

The chain carries TRBV5-1 and TRBJ1-1; TCRdb proposes TRBD1, but this gene call is untestable without DNA. The CDR3 totals 15 residues. CDR1 is SGHRS, CDR2 YFSETQ, per germline. The chain's CDR3 is CASSLGDIKNTEAFF.

CDR3 residues: CASSEHSGGGDTQYF. The chain employs TRBV6-1 and TRBJ2-3; TCRdb lists TRBD2, though no DNA is available to test this call. The germline gives CDR1 MNHNS, CDR2 SASEGT. This CDR3 region has 15 residues.

The chain uses TRBV2 and TRBJ1-1; TCRdb gives TRBD1 as the D gene, but with no DNA this cannot be confirmed. The CDR3 covers 11 residues. Germline V gives CDR1 SNHLY, CDR2 FYNNEI. Here the CDR3 reads CASDSYTEAFF.

The chain joins TRBV6-1 to TRBJ1-5; TCRdb's D gene call, TRBD1, goes unchecked for lack of DNA. The germline gives CDR1 MNHNS, CDR2 SASEGT. The CDR3 totals 14 residues. CDR3 amino acids: CASRSRGDHQPQHF.

This rearrangement joins TRBV12-3 or TRBV12-4 to TRBJ2-5; TCRdb proposes TRBD1, but this gene call is untestable without DNA. The CDR3 is made up of 16 amino acids. The chain's CDR3 is CASSQARGRSGETQYF.

J is TRBJ2-1 and V is TRBV9. The CDR3 covers 16 residues. Germline values: CDR1 SGDLS, CDR2 YYNGEE. The CDR3 sequence is CASSNRWGGPYNEQFF.

The chain uses TRBV5-4 and TRBJ2-3; with no DNA, the TCRdb D assignment of TRBD2 cannot be verified. The CDR3 runs 16 residues. Germline V gene data show CDR1 as SGHNT and CDR2 as YYREEE (reference sequence). The CDR3: CASSLGGGGPTDTQYF.

The rearrangement joins TRBV7-2 to TRBJ2-1; TCRdb indicates TRBD2, and absent DNA this call remains unverified. CDR1 SGHTA and CDR2 FQGNSA come from the germline V gene. The CDR3 contains 16 residues. The CDR3 sequence: CASSPRSGGLYNEQFF.